One TCR beta chain is described in this entry. The antigen this receptor binds is unknown. The record has no base qualities; no much larger clone is one base away. The donors were included in the validation cohort of 120 subjects, a group kept apart from the roughly 730-subject first cohort. This record comes from a study of cytomegalovirus exposure and HLA in healthy donors (dated by TCRdb to about 2017). General notes on the study: The 670 or so repertoires of the first cohort and the roughly 120 validation repertoires were produced on the same platform, according to a later analysis. High-throughput TCR immunosequencing, statistical association of individual TCRs with disease status, and machine learning were combined to predict cytomegalovirus infection status. The study aimed to test whether signatures of past pathogen exposure could be identified by cataloging public T cell receptors. In addition to the first cohort of 666 subjects, a separate validation cohort of 120 different subjects was used. General conclusions and limits of the study: The authors suggested that the approach could potentially be generalized to other disease states and immunological phenotypes. In vitro tests confirmed that a few of the cytomegalovirus-associated TCR beta chains recognize cytomegalovirus antigens. A later analysis had no HLA typing for the validation cohort, so co-occurrence there was scored across all 110 or so repertoires. Cytomegalovirus status was reported to be diagnosed by the classifier with high specificity and sensitivity in both the original and validation cohorts. While some public TCRs were present in many individuals, most TCR sequences turned up only very rarely across donors. The study listed 150 to 200 TCR beta chains as associated with cytomegalovirus. Subsequent analysis determined that TCRs grouped into clusters in the first cohort also showed a tendency toward co-occurrence across the 130 or so validation repertoires, and approximately 94% of cluster scores exceeded 0.

The library came from the immunoSEQ multiplex PCR assay. The study's processing was this. A statistical classification framework was built to diagnose cytomegalovirus status from the catalog of TCR beta chain sequences. What TCRdb holds here is the immuneACCESS table cut down to in-frame rearrangements. Part of the clones is not present; checked against another copy, under half of the missing clones reflect an unresolved V gene, and the others are unexplained. That table supplies the V and J calls and clone size; D and trimming were determined from the DNA. This sample gives 100,000 to 150,000 clones in total; roughly 87% of them show up just once. The top ten constitute roughly 1.2% of the sample. Germline trimming: 8 bases from V, 3 bases from J; junction bases outside gene matches: 6. For CDR1 and CDR2, the germline V gene lists KGHSH and LQKENI. The CDR3, from cysteine to phenylalanine, totals 15 residues. The read is trimmed to its CDR3 DNA, 45 bases read in frame from base 1.

Sequencing input: PBMCs. This sequence originates from a woman younger than 30 in good health and CMV-seronegative. The sequence joins TRBV18 to TRBJ2-7; TRBD2 lines up with 14 middle nucleotides. The CDR3 region has the sequence CASTGTSGGIYEQYF. The nucleotide sequence reads TGTGCCAGCACGGGGACTAGCGGGGGCATCTACGAGCAGTACTTC.